Below are 24 T cell receptor beta chains sequenced from a single sample in a study of blood T cell repertoires in COVID-19. The data were produced by immunoSEQ multiplex PCR, yet TCRdb's version contains in-frame clones alone and is incomplete. Among about 160,000 clones listed, roughly 85% were seen once. Sequenced: peripheral blood. These receptors all stem from a man aged 65 to 85 with acute or convalescent COVID-19.

The genes are TRBV28 and TRBJ2-3; D not certain. CDR1 and CDR2 (germline): MDHEN, SYDVKM. V lost 3 bases to trimming and J lost 4 bases, with 8 bases between them. The CDR3 has 13 amino acids. The CDR3 DNA is TGTGCCAGCAGTTTCCGACAACCAGATACGCAGTATTTT. This gives the protein CASSFRQPDTQYF.

V gene TRBV20-1 combines with J gene TRBJ2-3; weak D call: TRBD2 (5 bases). The CDR3 loop spans 13 amino acids. The V and J ends lost 3 bases and 4 bases respectively, with 11 bases between them. Germline V gene data show CDR1 as DFQATT and CDR2 as SNEGSKA (reference sequence). CDR3 in DNA: TGCAGTGCTAGTACCGGGAATTCAGATACGCAGTATTTT. It specifies CSASTGNSDTQYF.

This clone has a single count. The chain recombines TRBV11-2 with TRBJ2-3; the match to TRBD2 covers 12 bases. The CDR3 spans 15 residues. The V and J ends lost 6 bases and 6 bases, in that order; junction bases with no gene match: 7. Germline lookup yields CDR1 SGHAT and CDR2 FQNNGV. CDR3 residues: CASSTSSGGADTQYF. CDR3 coding DNA: TGTGCCAGCAGTACCTCTAGCGGGGGGGCTGATACGCAGTATTTT.

V gene TRBV28 combines with J gene TRBJ2-7; perhaps TRBD2 as D (6 bases). Between the trimmed V and J ends, which lost 7 bases and 3 bases, there was a span of 16 bases. Germline CDR1 MDHEN, CDR2 SYDVKM. The CDR3 spans 14 residues. The CDR3 here is CASTTPGDVYEQYF. As DNA, the CDR3 is TGTGCCAGCACTACGCCGGGGGATGTCTACGAGCAGTACTTC.

J is TRBJ2-1 and V is TRBV5-6; D unresolved. Germline V CDR1 and CDR2: SGHDT, YYEEEE. V was trimmed by 1 base and J by 5 bases, leaving 7 bases between them. This CDR3 is built from 13 residues. The CDR3 region has the DNA TGTGCCAGCAGCTTGAGGCGGAACAATGAGCAGTTCTTC. It yields the protein CASSLRRNNEQFF.

The chain recombines TRBV3-1 (or the pseudogene TRBV3-2) with TRBJ2-5, with D maybe TRBD2 (6 bases). V was shortened by 0 bases and J by 4 bases, with 9 bases between the two germline ends. Germline-derived CDR1 and CDR2 are LGHDT and YNNKEL (reference sequence). The CDR3 is 14 amino acids. CDR3 nucleotides: TGTGCCAGCAGCCAAGAATCGCGGGGAGAGACCCAGTACTTC. Translation: CASSQESRGETQYF.

This chain joins TRBV12-5 and TRBJ2-1; tentative D call: TRBD1 (6 bases). V was shortened by 0 bases and J by 0 bases, with 21 bases between the two germline ends. Germline CDR1 is LGHNT and CDR2 is FRNRAP. The CDR3 consists of 20 residues. The CDR3 DNA sequence: TGTGCTAGTGGTTTGGTAACGGGGACAAATCCTATTAGCTCCTACAATGAGCAGTTCTTC. Translating it yields CASGLVTGTNPISSYNEQFF.

The chain couples TRBV7-2 to TRBJ1-2; D is unresolved. This CDR3 has 12 amino acids. Germline CDR1 is SGHTA and CDR2 is FQGNSA. Trimming left V 8 bases short and J 7 bases short, with 14 bases between. The CDR3 spells CASGTPMSGYTF. For the CDR3, the DNA is TGTGCCAGCGGTACCCCCATGAGTGGCTACACCTTC.

The chain is built from TRBV10-3 and TRBJ2-7; 7 positions match TRBD1. The J segment lost 6 bases and the V segment lost 6 bases, leaving 8 bases of the junction unmatched. Germline assignment: CDR1 ENHRY and CDR2 SYGVKD. The CDR3 sequence is 13 residues long. This chain's CDR3 is CAISTGQVAEQYF. The CDR3 DNA follows: TGTGCCATCAGCACCGGACAGGTCGCCGAGCAGTACTTC.

The rearrangement links TRBV10-3 to TRBJ2-1, with TRBD2 matching 14 bases. The CDR3 is made up of 16 amino acids. The V and J ends lost 5 bases and 9 bases, in that order; junction bases with no gene match: 9. In germline, CDR1 is ENHRY, CDR2 SYGVKD. The CDR3 DNA reads TGTGCCATCAGTTTACGACTAGCGGGAGGGCCGGGTGAGCAGTTCTTC. Protein: CAISLRLAGGPGEQFF.

This rearrangement joins TRBV19 to TRBJ2-7; D possibly corresponds to TRBD1 (6 bases). Germline assignment: CDR1 LNHDA and CDR2 SQIVND (reference sequence). This CDR3 comprises 16 residues. With 5 bases removed from V and 2 bases from J, the gap between germline ends came to 19 bases. The CDR3 DNA reads TGTGCCAGTAGTTCGCTCCGGGACACTCATACCTACGAGCAGTACTTC. It translates to CASSSLRDTHTYEQYF.

The chain is built from TRBV27 and TRBJ1-5; possibly TRBD1 for D (6 bases). Germline CDR1 is MNHEY and CDR2 is SMNVEV (reference sequence). This CDR3 region has 15 residues. V was trimmed by 6 bases and J by 5 bases, leaving 17 bases between them. For the CDR3, the DNA is TGTGCCAGCAGCAAGTTACAGGGAGGGGATCAGCCCCAGCATTTT. It codes for CASSKLQGGDQPQHF.

The chain combines TRBV19 with TRBJ1-5; a possible D gene is TRBD1 (5 bases). There are 14 residues in the CDR3. The germline gives CDR1 LNHDA, CDR2 SQIVND (reference sequence). Between the trimmed V and J ends, which lost 2 bases and 7 bases, there was a span of 12 bases. The CDR3 is CASSIQGLEQPQHF. The CDR3 nucleotides are TGTGCCAGTAGTATACAGGGTCTCGAACAGCCCCAGCATTTT.

The count of this clone is one. This rearrangement joins TRBV28 to TRBJ2-7; D not certain. Trimming pared 5 bases from V and 3 bases from J, leaving 2 bases between. Germline CDR1 reads MDHEN; CDR2 reads SYDVKM. The CDR3 has 10 residues. CDR3 protein: CASSHYEQYF. The DNA of the CDR3 is TGTGCCAGCAGTCACTACGAGCAGTACTTC.

The chain has TRBV19 and TRBJ2-2; no firm D call. The germline V gene encodes CDR1 LNHDA and CDR2 SQIVND (reference sequence). V lost 3 bases and J lost 3, with 8 bases in between. This CDR3 comprises 14 residues. CDR3 protein: CASSIRLHTGELFF. CDR3 bases: TGTGCCAGTAGTATCCGTCTACACACCGGGGAGCTGTTTTTT. The full variable domain, rest sourced from reference TRBV19 and TRBJ2-2, is DGGITQSPKYLFRKEGQNVTLSCEQNLNHDAMYWYRQDPGQGLRLIYYSQIVNDFQKGDIAEGYSVSREKKESFPLTVTSAQKNPTAFYLCASSIRLHTGELFFGEGSRLTVL.

The chain couples TRBV6-6 to TRBJ1-1; 7 nucleotides align to TRBD1. Germline CDR1 MNHNY, CDR2 SVGAGI (reference sequence). The trim removed 6 bases at V and 5 bases at J, leaving 6 bases unmatched. This CDR3 has 13 amino acids. The CDR3 region has the DNA TGTGCCAGCAGCCCTGACAGGGTGACTGAAGCTTTCTTT. It codes for CASSPDRVTEAFF.

This clone was found once. The chain carries TRBV5-1 and TRBJ1-1; D perhaps matches TRBD1 (5 bases). With 2 bases removed from V and 8 bases from J, the gap between germline ends came to 13 bases. The CDR3 runs 13 residues. Germline-derived CDR1 and CDR2 are SGHRS and YFSETQ. The CDR3 DNA is TGCGCCAGCAGCTTCTCAGGGAGCGGGGAAGCTTTCTTT. Translating it yields CASSFSGSGEAFF.

V and J are TRBV5-4 and TRBJ1-1; 7 bases are a match to TRBD1. V shed 4 bases, J shed 4 bases, and the junction held 10 bases outside the gene matches. This CDR3 is 15 amino acids long. In germline, CDR1 is SGHNT, CDR2 YYREEE (reference sequence). CDR3 region: CASSRPRQGATEAFF. CDR3 coding DNA: TGTGCCAGCAGCCGACCTCGACAGGGAGCCACTGAAGCTTTCTTT.

This clone was counted once. This sequence joins TRBV11-2 and TRBJ2-3; 13 positions match TRBD2. Germline CDR1 is SGHAT and CDR2 is FQNNGV. The CDR3 loop spans 17 amino acids. V trimming: 5 bases; J trimming: 4 bases; junction bases outside the gene matches: 9. CDR3 in amino acids: CASSPPRTSGRADTQYF. For the CDR3, the DNA is TGTGCCAGCAGCCCCCCCCGGACTAGCGGGAGAGCAGATACGCAGTATTTT.

This chain joins TRBV27 and TRBJ2-7; the match to TRBD1 covers 8 bases. The CDR3 runs 18 residues. The V and J ends lost 4 bases and 1 base, in that order; junction bases with no gene match: 15. Germline CDR1 is MNHEY and CDR2 is SMNVEV (reference sequence). DNA for the CDR3: TGTGCCAGCAGTTCCTCTACCTTTGGACAGGGATTTTCCTACGAGCAGTACTTC. It encodes CASSSSTFGQGFSYEQYF.

A single count supports this clone. This chain links TRBV6-2 or TRBV6-3 with TRBJ2-2; TRBD1 matches 7 bases. There are 14 residues in the CDR3. The V gene end was trimmed by 5 bases and the J gene end by 5 bases; junction bases not matched to a gene: 5. Looked up from germline, CDR1 is MNHEY and CDR2 is SVGEGT. The CDR3 protein is CASSLKGATGELFF. As DNA, the CDR3 is TGTGCCAGCAGTCTCAAGGGGGCTACCGGGGAGCTGTTTTTT.

The J gene is TRBJ2-7, the V gene TRBV28, with 9 bases matching TRBD1. Germline CDR1 is MDHEN and CDR2 is SYDVKM. V gave up 7 bases and J gave up 5 bases; unmatched junction bases: 6. The CDR3 has 13 residues. CDR3 sequence: CASIGDRAHEQYF. The CDR3 nucleotides are TGTGCCAGCATCGGGGACAGGGCCCACGAGCAGTACTTC.

The chain is built from TRBV19 and TRBJ2-1; the match to TRBD2 covers 10 bases. CDR1 is LNHDA and CDR2 is SQIVND in the germline V gene (reference sequence). Trimming at V came to 3 bases and at J to 7 bases, leaving 6 bases not matched to a gene. CDR3 length: 15 residues. The CDR3 coding sequence is TGTGCCAGTAGTATCCTAGCGGGAGTAAAAAATGAGCAGTTCTTC. Residues: CASSILAGVKNEQFF.

The rearrangement links TRBV7-3 to TRBJ2-3; 8 bases map to TRBD2. V dropped 5 bases and J dropped 2; count of bases not matched to a gene: 6. This CDR3 has 15 residues. Germline CDR1 reads SGHTA; CDR2 reads FQGTGA. CDR3 in amino acids: CASSPPGGLTDTQYF. DNA of the CDR3: TGTGCCAGCAGCCCGCCGGGAGGGCTCACAGATACGCAGTATTTT.